The sequence of this T cell receptor (beta chain) was determined in a study of cytotoxic CD8 clonotypes in ibrutinib-treated CLL. Study overall: Among the patients, roughly 12 presented as relapsed/refractory and 15 as treatment-naive; about 17 showed unmutated IGHV.

Study-level results: Shared public clonotypes were rare, and on treatment they either got smaller or stayed the same. At ibrutinib response, clonality increased, and at progression it declined back toward baseline.

Trimming cost V 3 bases and J 5 bases; bases outside gene matches: 10. The length of the CDR3 is 15 residues. The germline gives CDR1 GTSNPN, CDR2 SVGIG (reference sequence). Assay used: immunoSEQ multiplex PCR; TCRdb lists only in-frame clones, some missing. In the table there are under 300,000 clones, 60% to 75% of which are singletons. As concerns this clone: Its antigen is unknown.

J is TRBJ2-5 and V is TRBV30; TRBD2 matches at 9 bases. Specimen: PBMCs, collected after 24 months of ibrutinib treatment. The clonotype originates from a human donor with chronic lymphocytic leukemia. The CDR3 loop is CAWSLAGGPLETQYF. CDR3 coding DNA: TGTGCCTGGAGCTTGGCGGGAGGGCCTTTGGAGACCCAGTACTTC.